These 12 T cell receptor beta chains came from one sample sequenced in a study of blood T cell repertoires in COVID-19. Only in-frame clones appear in the TCRdb table, and some are missing; sequencing was by immunoSEQ multiplex PCR. This table holds 30,000 to 45,000 clones, over 70% found once. Material for sequencing was peripheral blood. Receptors originate from a man aged 80 or over with active or convalescent COVID-19.

V and J are TRBV2 and TRBJ1-4; the D gene is possibly TRBD1 (5 bases). V gave up 7 bases and J gave up 8 bases, with 23 bases separating them. This CDR3 is built from 16 residues. CDR1 is SNHLY and CDR2 is FYNNEI in the germline V gene. CDR3 sequence reads: CASNLRGLGAQEKLFF. CDR3 sequence (DNA): TGTGCCAGCAATCTTAGGGGACTTGGAGCCCAGGAAAAACTGTTTTTT.

The table lists this clone with a count of one. V and J are TRBV19 and TRBJ1-4, with TRBD1 identical over 9 bases. The CDR3 is 16 amino acids. Trimming cost V 6 bases and J 7 bases; bases outside gene matches: 12. The germline CDR1 and CDR2 sequences are LNHDA and SQIVND (reference sequence). CDR3 region: CASRPILGQGTEKLFF. Here the CDR3 DNA reads TGTGCCAGTAGACCTATATTGGGACAGGGCACTGAAAAACTGTTTTTT.

J is TRBJ1-4 and V is TRBV2; TRBD1 matches 9 bases. The trim removed 10 bases at V and 6 bases at J, leaving 12 bases unmatched. The CDR3 contains 15 residues. CDR1 and CDR2 (germline): SNHLY, FYNNEI. Here the CDR3 DNA reads TGTGCCATCCTACCACGACAGGGGGGCGATGAAAAACTGTTTTTT. Amino acids: CAILPRQGGDEKLFF.

The chain links TRBV2 to TRBJ1-5, with a possible D match to TRBD1 (6 bases). Deletions cut 6 bases from V and 8 bases from J, with 14 bases between. This CDR3 region has 13 residues. Germline V gives CDR1 SNHLY, CDR2 FYNNEI. Here the CDR3 DNA reads TGTGCCAGCAGCCGAGGACAGACCGAGCCCCAGCATTTT. This gives the protein CASSRGQTEPQHF.

This chain links TRBV6-5 with TRBJ2-6; TRBD1 aligns across 7 bases. The CDR3 extends over 15 amino acids. The germline V gene encodes CDR1 MNHEY and CDR2 SVGAGI. V was clipped by 2 bases and J by 2 bases; unmatched bases: 0. The CDR3 loop reads CASSYDRAGANVLTF. The CDR3 DNA sequence: TGTGCCAGCAGTTACGACAGGGCTGGGGCCAACGTCCTGACTTTC.

The chain uses TRBV3-1 (or the pseudogene TRBV3-2) and TRBJ1-1; perhaps TRBD1 as D (6 bases). Trimming shortened V by 5 bases and J by 2 bases, and 21 bases separated the two germline ends. CDR3 size: 17 residues. The germline V gene encodes CDR1 LGHDT and CDR2 YNNKEL (reference sequence). CDR3 sequence reads: CASSLHPGQIVNTEAFF. The CDR3 DNA reads TGTGCCAGCAGCTTACACCCGGGACAAATTGTAAACACTGAAGCTTTCTTT.

This sequence joins TRBV11-3 and TRBJ1-1, with D perhaps matching TRBD1 (6 bases). The CDR3 has 12 amino acids. V was clipped by 4 bases and J by 10 bases, with 13 bases between them. Looked up from germline, CDR1 is SGHNT and CDR2 is YENEEA. The CDR3 region is CASSSTGSSAFF. The CDR3 coding sequence is TGTGCCAGCAGCTCCACAGGGTCATCAGCTTTCTTT.

The chain uses TRBV18 and TRBJ2-3; 16 nucleotides align to TRBD2. Unmatched junction bases numbered 4, after V lost 4 bases and J lost 3 bases. Germline V lookup: CDR1 KGHSH, CDR2 LQKENI. The CDR3 sequence is 17 residues long. CDR3: CASSRPGLAGGTDTQYF. The CDR3 nucleotides read TGTGCCAGCTCACGACCGGGACTAGCGGGAGGGACAGATACGCAGTATTTT.

In its sample, this clone was seen a few times. The CDR3 loop reads CASSVIGAGELFF. The CDR3 DNA sequence: TGTGCCAGCAGCGTAATCGGTGCCGGGGAGCTGTTTTTT. This sequence joins TRBV9 and TRBJ2-2; D ambiguous. The CDR3 loop spans 13 amino acids. From germline, CDR1 is SGDLS and CDR2 YYNGEE. With 1 base removed from V and 6 bases from J, the gap between germline ends came to 7 bases. Full variable domain (rest looked up from reference TRBV9 and TRBJ2-2): DSGVTQTPKHLITATGQRVTLRCSPRSGDLSVYWYQQSLDQGLQFLIQYYNGEERAKGNILERFSAQQFPDLHSELNLSSLELGDSALYFCASSVIGAGELFFGEGSRLTVL.

This chain links TRBV19 with TRBJ1-1; 11 bases fit TRBD1. CDR3 length equals 17 residues. Losses at the gene ends were 6 bases for V and 5 bases for J; bases not matched to a gene: 14. Germline values: CDR1 LNHDA, CDR2 SQIVND (reference sequence). In DNA form, the CDR3 reads TGTGCCAGTAGGGCGGGACAGGGGGTATCAGGGGGAACTGAAGCTTTCTTT. Its translation: CASRAGQGVSGGTEAFF.

The gene calls are TRBV4-2 and TRBJ1-2; TRBD1 matches at 8 bases. The CDR3 has 12 residues. V lost 7 bases and J lost 5; bases outside the gene matches: 3. The V gene's germline CDR1 is LGHNA and CDR2 YNFKEQ. The CDR3: CASTDRGYGYTF. The DNA of the CDR3 is TGTGCCAGCACCGACAGGGGATATGGCTACACCTTC.

This clone appeared a few times. The chain joins TRBV4-3 to TRBJ2-5, with 13 bases fitting TRBD2. The V and J ends lost 3 bases and 4 bases, in that order; junction bases with no gene match: 5. Germline CDR1 LGHNA, CDR2 YSLEER. This CDR3 is built from 16 residues. CDR3 region: CASSHGLAGDAETQYF. The CDR3 coding sequence is TGCGCCAGCAGCCATGGACTAGCGGGAGATGCAGAGACCCAGTACTTC.